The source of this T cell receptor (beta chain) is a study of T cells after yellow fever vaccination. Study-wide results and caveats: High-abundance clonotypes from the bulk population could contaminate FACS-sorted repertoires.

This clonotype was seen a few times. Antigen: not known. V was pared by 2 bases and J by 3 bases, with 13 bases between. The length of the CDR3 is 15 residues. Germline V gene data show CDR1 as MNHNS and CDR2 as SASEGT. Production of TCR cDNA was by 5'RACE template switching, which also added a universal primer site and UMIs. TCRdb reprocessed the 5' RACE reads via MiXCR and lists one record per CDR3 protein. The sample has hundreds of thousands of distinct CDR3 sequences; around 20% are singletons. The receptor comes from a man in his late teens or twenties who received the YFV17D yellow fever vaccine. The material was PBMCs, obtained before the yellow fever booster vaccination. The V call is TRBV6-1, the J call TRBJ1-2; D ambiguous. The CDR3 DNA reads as TGTGCCAGCAGTGAAAGGCCGGGGTTTGACTATGGCTACACCTTC. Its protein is CASSERPGFDYGYTF.